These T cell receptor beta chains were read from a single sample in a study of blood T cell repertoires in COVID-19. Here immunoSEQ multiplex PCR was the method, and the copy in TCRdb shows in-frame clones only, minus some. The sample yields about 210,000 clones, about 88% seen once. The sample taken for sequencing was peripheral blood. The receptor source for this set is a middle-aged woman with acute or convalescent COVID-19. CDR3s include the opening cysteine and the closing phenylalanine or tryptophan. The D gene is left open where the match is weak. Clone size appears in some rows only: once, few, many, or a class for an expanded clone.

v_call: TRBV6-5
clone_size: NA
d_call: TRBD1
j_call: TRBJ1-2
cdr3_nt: TGTGCCAGCAACATGGACAGGGCCTATGGCTACACCTTC
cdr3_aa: CASNMDRAYGYTF

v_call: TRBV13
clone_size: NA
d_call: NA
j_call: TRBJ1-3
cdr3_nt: TGTGCCAGCAGCTTCGGATGGGGCCTCTCTGGAAACACCATATATTTT
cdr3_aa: CASSFGWGLSGNTIYF

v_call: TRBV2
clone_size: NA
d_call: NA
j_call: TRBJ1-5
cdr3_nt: TGTGCCAGCAGTGAAGCGCTTCAGAATTACCAGCCCCAGCATTTT
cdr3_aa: CASSEALQNYQPQHF

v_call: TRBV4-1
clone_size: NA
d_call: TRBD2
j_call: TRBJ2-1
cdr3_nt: TGCGCCAGCAGCCAAACTAGCGGGGGATACAATGAGCAGTTCTTC
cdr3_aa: CASSQTSGGYNEQFF

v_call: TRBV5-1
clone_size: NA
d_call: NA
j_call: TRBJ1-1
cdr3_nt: TGCGCCAGCAGCTTGGTTCCTGAGGACACTGAAGCTTTCTTT
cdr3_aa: CASSLVPEDTEAFF

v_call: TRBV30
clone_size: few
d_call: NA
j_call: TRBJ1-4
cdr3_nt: TGTGCCTGGAATCAGGGCTTTAGAGAAAAACTGTTTTTT
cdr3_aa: CAWNQGFREKLFF

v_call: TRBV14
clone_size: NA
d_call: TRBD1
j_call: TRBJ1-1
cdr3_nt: TGTGCCAGCAGCCCGGACAGGGTCAAAGCTTTCTTT
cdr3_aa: CASSPDRVKAFF

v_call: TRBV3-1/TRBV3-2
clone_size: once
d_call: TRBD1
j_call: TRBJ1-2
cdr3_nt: TGTGCCAGCAGCCCAACATTAACAGGGGGTTCTAACTATGGCTACACCTTC
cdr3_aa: CASSPTLTGGSNYGYTF

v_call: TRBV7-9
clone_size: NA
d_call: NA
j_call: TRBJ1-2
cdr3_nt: TGTGCCAGCAGCTTAGAAGCCGGGGGCTACACCTTC
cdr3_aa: CASSLEAGGYTF

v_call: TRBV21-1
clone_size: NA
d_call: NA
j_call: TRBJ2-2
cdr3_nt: TGTGCCAGCAGCAAAACGGGCCAGAGGTCACAGGGGGCTAAGCCGAACACCGGGGAGCTGTTTTTT
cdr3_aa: CASSKTGQRSQGAKPNTGELFF

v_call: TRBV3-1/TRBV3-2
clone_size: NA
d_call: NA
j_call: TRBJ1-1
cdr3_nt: TGTGCCAGCAGCCAAGCCCGGGGGAGAAGCACTGAAGCTTTCTTT
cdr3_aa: CASSQARGRSTEAFF

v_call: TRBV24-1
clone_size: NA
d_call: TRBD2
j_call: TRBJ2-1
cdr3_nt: TGTGCCACCAACGGCGGGGGGCCGGGTGAGCAGTTCTTC
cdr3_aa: CATNGGGPGEQFF

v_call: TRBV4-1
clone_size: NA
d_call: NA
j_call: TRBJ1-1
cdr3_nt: TGCGCCAGCAGCCAAGTAGGACGGGGTAGGAACACTGAAGCTTTCTTT
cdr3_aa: CASSQVGRGRNTEAFF

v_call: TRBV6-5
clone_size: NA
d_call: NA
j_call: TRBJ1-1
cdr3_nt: TGTGCCAGCAGTCGCGATGGGGCCGTGGGAGCTTTCTTT
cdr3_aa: CASSRDGAVGAFF

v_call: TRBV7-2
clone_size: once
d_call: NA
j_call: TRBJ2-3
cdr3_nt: TGTGCCAGCAGCTTAGAGCCCAACGAGGATACGCAGTATTTT
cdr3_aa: CASSLEPNEDTQYF

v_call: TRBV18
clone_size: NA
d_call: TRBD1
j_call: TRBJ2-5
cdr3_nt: TGTGCCAGCTCCCCGGGACAGCCGAGGGAGACCCAGTACTTC
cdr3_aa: CASSPGQPRETQYF

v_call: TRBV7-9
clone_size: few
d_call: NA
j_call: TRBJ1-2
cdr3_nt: TGTGCCAGCTCGGGATTTCTACCCCAGAACGATGGCTACACCTTC
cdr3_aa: CASSGFLPQNDGYTF

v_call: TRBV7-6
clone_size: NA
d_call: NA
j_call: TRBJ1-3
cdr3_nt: TGTGCCAGCAGCCCCCCGGGAGATCTTTCTGGAAACACCATATATTTT
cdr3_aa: CASSPPGDLSGNTIYF

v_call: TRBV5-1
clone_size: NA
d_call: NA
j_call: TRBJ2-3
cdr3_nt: TGCGCCAGCAGGGTAGCGGCCCTCACAGATACGCAGTATTTT
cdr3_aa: CASRVAALTDTQYF

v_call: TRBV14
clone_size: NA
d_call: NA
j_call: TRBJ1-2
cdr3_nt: TGTGCCAGCAGCAACTCGACAAGGACATTCGGCTACACCTTC
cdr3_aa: CASSNSTRTFGYTF

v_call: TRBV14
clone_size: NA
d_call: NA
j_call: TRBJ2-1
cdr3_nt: TGTGCCAGCAGCCAACTAGAATTGGGGCAGTTCTTC
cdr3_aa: CASSQLELGQFF

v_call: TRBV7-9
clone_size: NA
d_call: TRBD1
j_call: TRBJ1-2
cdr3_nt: TGTGCCAGCAGTTATGGACAGGGGCTTGGCTACACCTTC
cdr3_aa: CASSYGQGLGYTF

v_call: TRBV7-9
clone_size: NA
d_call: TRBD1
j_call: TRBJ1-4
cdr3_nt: TGTGCCAGCAGCTACTTGACAGGGGGCGAAAAACTGTTTTTT
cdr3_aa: CASSYLTGGEKLFF

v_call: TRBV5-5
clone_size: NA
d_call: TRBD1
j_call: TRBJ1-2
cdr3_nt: TGTGCCAGCAGCTTAGACCGGGACAGGGGCCGCGTGACTGGCTACACCTTC
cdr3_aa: CASSLDRDRGRVTGYTF

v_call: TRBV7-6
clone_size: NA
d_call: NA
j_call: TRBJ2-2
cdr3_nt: TGTGCCAGCAGGCTACAGGGTTACACCGGGGAGCTGTTTTTT
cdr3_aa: CASRLQGYTGELFF

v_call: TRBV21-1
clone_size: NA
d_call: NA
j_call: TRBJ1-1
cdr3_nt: TGTGCCAGCAGCCCAAAGAGCCCGGGGGACACTGAAGCTTTCTTT
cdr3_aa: CASSPKSPGDTEAFF

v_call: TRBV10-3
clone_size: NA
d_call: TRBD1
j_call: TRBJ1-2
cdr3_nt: TGTGCCATCAGCCTCCAGGGGGCTGGCTACACCTTC
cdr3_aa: CAISLQGAGYTF

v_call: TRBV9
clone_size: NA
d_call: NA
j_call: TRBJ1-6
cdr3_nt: TGTGCCAGCAGCGTACGGGATCGCACCTATAATTCACCCCTCCACTTT
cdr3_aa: CASSVRDRTYNSPLHF

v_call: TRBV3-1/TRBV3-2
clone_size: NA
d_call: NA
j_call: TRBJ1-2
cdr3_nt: TGTGCCAGCAGCCAAGGAGAAACAGCTAACTATGGCTACACCTTC
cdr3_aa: CASSQGETANYGYTF

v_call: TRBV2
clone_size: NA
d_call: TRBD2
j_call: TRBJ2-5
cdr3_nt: TGTGCCAGCAGCGGACTAGCGGGGGCCGGGGGGACCCAGTACTTC
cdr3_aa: CASSGLAGAGGTQYF

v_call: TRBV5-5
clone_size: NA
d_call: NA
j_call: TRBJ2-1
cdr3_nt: TGTGCCAGCAGCTTGGTAGGCAGGCCCTCCAGGAATGAGCAGTTCTTC
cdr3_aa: CASSLVGRPSRNEQFF

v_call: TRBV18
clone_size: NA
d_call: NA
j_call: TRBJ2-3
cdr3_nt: TGTGCCAGCTCAATCCTACAGGACAGCACAGATACGCAGTATTTT
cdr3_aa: CASSILQDSTDTQYF

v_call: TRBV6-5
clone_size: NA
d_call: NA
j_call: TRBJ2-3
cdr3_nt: TGTGCCAGCGCAGGTAGCGGCACAGATACGCAGTATTTT
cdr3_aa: CASAGSGTDTQYF

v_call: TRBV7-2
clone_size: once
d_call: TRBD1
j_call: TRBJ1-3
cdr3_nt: TGTGCCAGCAGCTCCGACAGGGTGGACATATATTTT
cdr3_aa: CASSSDRVDIYF

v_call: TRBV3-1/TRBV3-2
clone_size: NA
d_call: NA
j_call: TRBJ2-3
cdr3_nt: TGTGCCAGCAGCCAAGATCAGTCGAGGGGGGGACCAGATACGCAGTATTTT
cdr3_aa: CASSQDQSRGGPDTQYF

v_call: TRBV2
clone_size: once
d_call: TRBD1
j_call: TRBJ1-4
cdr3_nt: TGTGCCAGCAGTGGGGACAGGGGGAATGAAAAACTGTTTTTT
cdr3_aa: CASSGDRGNEKLFF

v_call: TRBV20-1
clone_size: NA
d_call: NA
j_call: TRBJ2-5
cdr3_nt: TGCAGTGCTCCGGACAGCACGACCCAGTACTTC
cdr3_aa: CSAPDSTTQYF

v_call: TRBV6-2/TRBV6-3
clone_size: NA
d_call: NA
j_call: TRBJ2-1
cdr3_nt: TGTGCCAGCAGCTCCCCCCGGGAGCAGTTCTTC
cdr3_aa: CASSSPREQFF

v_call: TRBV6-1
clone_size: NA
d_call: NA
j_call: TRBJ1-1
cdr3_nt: TGTGCCAGCAGTGAAGCACACAGGAAGGGCACTGAAGCTTTCTTT
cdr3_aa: CASSEAHRKGTEAFF

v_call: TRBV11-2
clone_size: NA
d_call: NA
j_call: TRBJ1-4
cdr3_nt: TGTGCCAGCAGCTTGGGCCGGGGAAGGACTAATGAAAAACTGTTTTTT
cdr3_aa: CASSLGRGRTNEKLFF

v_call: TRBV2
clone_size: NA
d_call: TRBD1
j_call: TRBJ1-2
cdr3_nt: TGTGCCAGCAGTCCGGACAGGGTTAACTATGGCTACACCTTC
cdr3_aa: CASSPDRVNYGYTF

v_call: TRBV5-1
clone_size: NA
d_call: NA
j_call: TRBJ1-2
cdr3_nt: TGCGCCAGCAGCCCCTATCTATCAGGAGGTTATGGCTACACCTTC
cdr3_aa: CASSPYLSGGYGYTF